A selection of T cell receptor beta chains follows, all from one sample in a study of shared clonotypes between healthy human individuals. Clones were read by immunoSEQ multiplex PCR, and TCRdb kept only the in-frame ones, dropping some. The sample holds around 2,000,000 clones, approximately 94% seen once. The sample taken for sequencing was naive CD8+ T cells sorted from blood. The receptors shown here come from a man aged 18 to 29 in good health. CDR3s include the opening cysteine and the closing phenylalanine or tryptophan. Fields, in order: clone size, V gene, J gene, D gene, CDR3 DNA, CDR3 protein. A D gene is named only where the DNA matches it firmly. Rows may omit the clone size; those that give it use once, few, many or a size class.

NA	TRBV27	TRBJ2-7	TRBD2	TGTGCCAGCAGCCGGCGACTAGCGAGGGAGCAGTACTTC	CASSRRLAREQYF
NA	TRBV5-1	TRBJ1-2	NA	TGCGCCAGCAGCTTGGAGGGAGCTAACTATGGCTACACCTTC	CASSLEGANYGYTF
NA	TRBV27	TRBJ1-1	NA	TGTGCCAGCAGTCCTCAGGGAAACACTGAAGCTTTCTTT	CASSPQGNTEAFF
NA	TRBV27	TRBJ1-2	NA	TGTGCCAGCAGTTTAAGCTGGGGAGAAGAAAACTATGGCTACACCTTC	CASSLSWGEENYGYTF
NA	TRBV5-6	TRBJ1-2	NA	TGTGCCAGCAGCTTGGAGGCAGGCTGGGACTATGGCTACACCTTC	CASSLEAGWDYGYTF
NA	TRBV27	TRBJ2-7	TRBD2	TGTGCCAGCAGTTTACACGGACTAGCGGGGGAGGCCTACGAGCAGTACTTC	CASSLHGLAGEAYEQYF
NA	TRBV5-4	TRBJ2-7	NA	TGTGCCAGCAGTCGGGGGCCCGAGCAGTACTTC	CASSRGPEQYF
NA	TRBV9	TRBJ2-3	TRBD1	TGTGCCAGCAGCTCCCACAGGGGGGCAGATACGCAGTATTTT	CASSSHRGADTQYF
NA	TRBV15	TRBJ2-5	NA	TGTGCCACCAGCAGAGATTGGGGGGTCGAGGGAGAGACCCAGTACTTC	CATSRDWGVEGETQYF
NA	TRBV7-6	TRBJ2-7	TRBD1	TGTGCCAGCAGCTTATCTACCTTTCCCGGGACAGGGGTTTACGAGCAGTACTTC	CASSLSTFPGTGVYEQYF
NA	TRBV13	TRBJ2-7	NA	TGTGCCAGCAGCCCCCCCAGCGAGTACGAGCAGTACTTC	CASSPPSEYEQYF
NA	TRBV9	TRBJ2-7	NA	TGTGCCAGCAGCTCCGGGACTCTCAATCCCGACGAGCAGTACTTC	CASSSGTLNPDEQYF
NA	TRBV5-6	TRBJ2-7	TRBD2	TGTGCCAGCAGCTTGTCTAGCGGGACCTACGAGCAGTACTTC	CASSLSSGTYEQYF
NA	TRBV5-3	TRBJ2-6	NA	TGTGCCAGAAGGAGCAGACTACACTCTGGGGCCAACGTCCTGACTTTC	CARRSRLHSGANVLTF
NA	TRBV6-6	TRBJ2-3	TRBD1	TGTGCCAGCAGTGGAACCGGGACAGGCCTGGGAGATACGCAGTATTTT	CASSGTGTGLGDTQYF
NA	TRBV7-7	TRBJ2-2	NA	TGTGCTAGCAGCTCACGACAATCGAACACCGGGGAGCTGTTTTTT	CASSSRQSNTGELFF
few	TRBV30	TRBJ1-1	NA	TGTGCCTGGAGTGTAGGCGTTGAAGCTTTCTTT	CAWSVGVEAFF
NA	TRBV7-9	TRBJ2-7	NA	TGTGCCAGCAGCTTAGCCTCCGGGACACACCACGAGCAGTACTTC	CASSLASGTHHEQYF
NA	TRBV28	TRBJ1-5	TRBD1	TGTGCCAGCAGTCCCGGGACAGGGGGTAATCAGCCCCAGCATTTT	CASSPGTGGNQPQHF
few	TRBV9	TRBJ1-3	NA	TGTGCCAGCAGCGCACCGGGCGGGGTCGGAAACACCATATATTTT	CASSAPGGVGNTIYF
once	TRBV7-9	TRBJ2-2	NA	TGTGCCAGCAGCGAGGGGGGAGAGGGCACCGGGGAGCTGTTTTTT	CASSEGGEGTGELFF
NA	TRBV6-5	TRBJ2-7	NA	TGTGCCAGCAGTTACTCCCGAAATTTCTACGAGCAGTACTTC	CASSYSRNFYEQYF
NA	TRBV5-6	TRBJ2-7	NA	TGTGCCAGCAGCTTAATTTCTGGGAGCTCCTACGAGCAGTACTTC	CASSLISGSSYEQYF
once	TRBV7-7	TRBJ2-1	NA	TGTGCTAGCAGCTCGGTGCGTAGGGCCGCCCTCCGGTTCTTC	CASSSVRRAALRFF
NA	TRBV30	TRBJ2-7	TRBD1	TGTGCCTGGAGTATGGGACAGGGGTCATACGAGCAGTACTTC	CAWSMGQGSYEQYF
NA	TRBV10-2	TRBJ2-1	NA	TGCGCCAGCAGCCTCGGACTCCTCTACAATGAGCAGTTCTTC	CASSLGLLYNEQFF
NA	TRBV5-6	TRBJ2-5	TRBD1	TGTGCCAGCAGCTGGCCGGACAGGGGGTGGGAGACCCAGTACTTC	CASSWPDRGWETQYF
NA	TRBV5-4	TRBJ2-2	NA	TGTGCCAGCAGCTTTGGGTCTGGGGGAAACACCGGGGAGCTGTTTTTT	CASSFGSGGNTGELFF
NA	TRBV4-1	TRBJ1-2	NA	TGCGCCAGCAGCCAAGATTTGGCCTTGAGGGGGGATGGCTACACCTTC	CASSQDLALRGDGYTF
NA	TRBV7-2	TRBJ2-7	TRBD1	TGTGCCAGCAGCCCGTTGTCCCCGGGACAGGGCTACGAGCAGTACTTC	CASSPLSPGQGYEQYF
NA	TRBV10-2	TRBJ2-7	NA	TGCGCCAGCAGTGTTAACAGCGCCTACGAGCAGTACTTC	CASSVNSAYEQYF
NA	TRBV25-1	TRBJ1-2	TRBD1	TGTGCCAGCAGTGACCCGACAGGGGGCCGCTATGGCTACACCTTC	CASSDPTGGRYGYTF
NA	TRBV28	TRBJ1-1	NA	TGTGCCAGCAGTTTATGGGGGGTAGACACTGAAGCTTTCTTT	CASSLWGVDTEAFF
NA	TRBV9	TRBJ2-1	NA	TGTGCCAGCAGTGCCCCAGGGCCCTACAATGAGCAGTTCTTC	CASSAPGPYNEQFF
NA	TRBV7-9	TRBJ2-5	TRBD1	TGTGCCAGCCGACAGGGAGAGGGGGACAACTTCCGAGAGACCCAGTACTTC	CASRQGEGDNFRETQYF
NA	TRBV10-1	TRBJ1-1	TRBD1	TGCGCCAGTCGCCTGGGACAGGGAATGGACACTGAAGCTTTCTTT	CASRLGQGMDTEAFF
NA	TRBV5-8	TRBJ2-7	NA	TGTGCCAGCAGCTTGGTGGGGCAGGTGTACGAGCAGTACTTC	CASSLVGQVYEQYF
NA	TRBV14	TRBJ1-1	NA	TGTGCCAGCAGCCAACTTCACGTAGGGGTCCCCATGAACACTGAAGCTTTCTTT	CASSQLHVGVPMNTEAFF
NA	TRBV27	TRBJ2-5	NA	TGTGCCAGCAGTGGAGGGACAGAAGAAGATCAAGAGACCCAGTACTTC	CASSGGTEEDQETQYF
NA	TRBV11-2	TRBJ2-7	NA	TGTGCCAGCAGCTCGTACTCGGTCGAGCAGTACTTC	CASSSYSVEQYF
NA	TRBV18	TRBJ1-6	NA	TGTGCCAGCTCCCCAGGGTCCTCACCCCTCCACTTT	CASSPGSSPLHF
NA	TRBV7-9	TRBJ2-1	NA	TGTGCCAGCAGCTTAGGTTCCGATGAGCAGTTCTTC	CASSLGSDEQFF
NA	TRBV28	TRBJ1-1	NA	TGTGCCAGCAGTTTCCCATTCAGGGGCAGGAACACTGAAGCTTTCTTT	CASSFPFRGRNTEAFF